This is a list of T cell receptor beta chains from one sample in a study of cytomegalovirus exposure and HLA in healthy donors. Sequenced by immunoSEQ multiplex PCR; TCRdb stores in-frame clones only, minus some. The sample has roughly 200,000 clones, more than 75% seen once; the top ten hold 1% to 1.5%. The specimen sequenced was PBMCs. These receptors originate from a man aged 30 to 39 in good health and CMV-seronegative. Each CDR3 is given with its conserved first and last residue. The D gene is left open where the match is weak. Clone size appears in some rows only: once, few, many, or a class for an expanded clone.

v_call	j_call	clone_size	d_call	cdr3_aa
TRBV6-5	TRBJ1-2	-	TRBD1	CASSLGQGAYGYTF
TRBV19	TRBJ2-2	few	TRBD1	CASRQMWDRGGTGELFF
TRBV6-1	TRBJ1-2	-	TRBD1	CASSGNRGRPDYGYTF
TRBV5-1	TRBJ2-6	-	-	CASSRVSGANGLTF
TRBV5-1	TRBJ2-1	-	TRBD1	CASSLYSGTGSQEQFF
TRBV4-2	TRBJ2-1	-	-	CASSQGSARSYNEQFF
TRBV19	TRBJ1-2	-	-	CASTEVWGHGYTF
TRBV7-9	TRBJ2-7	-	TRBD1	CASSFAGGSYEQYF
TRBV28	TRBJ2-5	-	TRBD2	CASRDGRGGGAGETQYF
TRBV14	TRBJ1-1	-	-	CASSQELMNTEAFF
TRBV27	TRBJ1-4	-	-	CASSSGEKLFF
TRBV27	TRBJ1-2	once	TRBD1	CASSKTGRNYGYTF
TRBV30	TRBJ2-3	once	-	CAWIKGGTDTQYF
TRBV7-9	TRBJ2-1	-	-	CASSLALVRDPQGNEQFF
TRBV5-1	TRBJ2-1	-	TRBD2	CASSFPRGGLTYNEQFF
TRBV4-3	TRBJ2-7	-	-	CASSLQALGASSYEQYF
TRBV6-1	TRBJ2-7	-	-	CATRGIPYEQYF
TRBV19	TRBJ2-1	-	-	CASSPSPPHNEQFF
TRBV11-2	TRBJ2-7	-	TRBD1	CASSSTRGQHYEQYF
TRBV30	TRBJ1-1	-	-	CAWNGGAKAFF
TRBV4-1	TRBJ2-7	-	TRBD1	CASSQDHGTGRFSYEQYF
TRBV27	TRBJ1-1	-	-	CASSFSPGTSSEAFF
TRBV19	TRBJ1-5	-	-	CASSMAEYSNQPQHF
TRBV5-4	TRBJ1-1	-	-	CASSLGARWTEAFF
TRBV5-1	TRBJ2-1	-	-	CASTQQGRIADNEQFF
TRBV6-5	TRBJ2-3	-	-	CASSQEGRPQYF
TRBV28	TRBJ1-5	-	TRBD1	CASSFWGGQGRQPQHF
TRBV30	TRBJ1-5	-	TRBD1	CAWSGQGGNINQPQHF
TRBV19	TRBJ1-1	-	TRBD1	CATRDGQGWVYTEAFF
TRBV28	TRBJ1-6	-	TRBD1	CASRQQGAVSSLHF
TRBV4-1	TRBJ2-3	-	-	CASSPGLPRGDTQYF
TRBV30	TRBJ1-1	few	TRBD1	CAWSESDRGRLNTEAFF
TRBV6-1	TRBJ1-1	-	-	CASSELGAFF
TRBV10-2	TRBJ1-2	-	-	CASSETTPNYGYTF
TRBV9	TRBJ1-2	-	TRBD1	CASSVGVTGDGGYTF
TRBV28	TRBJ1-5	once	TRBD1	CASQTEGAISNQPQHF
TRBV18	TRBJ1-5	-	TRBD1	CASSPEGQSNQPQHF
TRBV6-5	TRBJ2-7	-	-	CASSYYSTYEQYF
TRBV27	TRBJ1-1	-	TRBD1	CASSFQSPGTAIGGTEAFF
TRBV5-1	TRBJ1-2	-	-	CDSSFSLPRDGYTF
TRBV28	TRBJ1-3	-	-	CASSLFLSSGNTIYF
TRBV27	TRBJ1-5	-	TRBD1	CASRRTGQGNQPQHF
TRBV11-2	TRBJ1-2	few	TRBD1	CASSLVRTGTGGTYGYTF
TRBV19	TRBJ1-5	-	TRBD1	CASSALDRGSYQPQHF
TRBV9	TRBJ2-3	-	TRBD2	CASSVGTSVSTDTQYF
TRBV2	TRBJ1-5	once	-	CASSPFPHTDSNQPQHF
TRBV27	TRBJ2-7	-	TRBD2	CASRTLSSGSDEQYF
TRBV7-9	TRBJ2-3	once	TRBD1	CASSAWSQGGTDTQYF
TRBV6-1	TRBJ2-3	-	TRBD2	CASRLTSGGADTQYF
TRBV7-2	TRBJ1-2	-	-	CASSLTKSHGYTF
TRBV6-1	TRBJ1-2	-	TRBD1	CASSSRDSLNYGYTF
TRBV18	TRBJ2-6	-	TRBD1	CASSPPGDRSNVLTF
TRBV19	TRBJ2-3	-	TRBD2	CASSPSGEGDTQYF
TRBV27	TRBJ2-6	-	-	CASSLSPRASGANGLTF